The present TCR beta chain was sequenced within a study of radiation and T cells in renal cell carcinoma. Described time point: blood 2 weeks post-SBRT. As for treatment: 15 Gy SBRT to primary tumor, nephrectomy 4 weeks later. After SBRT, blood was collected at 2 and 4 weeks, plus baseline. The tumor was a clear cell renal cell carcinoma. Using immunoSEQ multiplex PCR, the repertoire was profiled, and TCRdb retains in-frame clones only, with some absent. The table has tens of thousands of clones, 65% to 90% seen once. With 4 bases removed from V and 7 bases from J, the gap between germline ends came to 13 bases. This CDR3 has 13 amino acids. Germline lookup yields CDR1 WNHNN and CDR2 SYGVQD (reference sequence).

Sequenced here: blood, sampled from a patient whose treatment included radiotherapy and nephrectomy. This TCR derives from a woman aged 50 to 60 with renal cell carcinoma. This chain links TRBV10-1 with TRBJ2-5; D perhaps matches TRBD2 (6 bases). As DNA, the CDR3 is TGCGCCAGCAGTGGGGGACTCCCAGGGACCCAGTACTTC. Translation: CASSGGLPGTQYF.